This T cell receptor beta chain was profiled in a study of OX40 agonist ivuxolimab in advanced cancers. Study background: Three dose-escalation patients had partial responses: one with hepatocellular carcinoma and two with cutaneous melanoma.

On this clone itself: No antigen is known for it.

Trimming shortened V by 0 bases and J by 5 bases, and 12 bases separated the two germline ends. Germline V gives CDR1 SGHVS, CDR2 FQNEAQ. This CDR3 has 15 residues. Study-wide results and limits: Expanded clones were, on average, more numerous among CD8+ T cells than CD4+.

The assay was immunoSEQ multiplex PCR, and TCRdb's table has in-frame clones only and misses some. The sample has 50,000 or so clones, 80% to 95% seen once. This material consisted of CD4+ or CD8+ T cells sorted from blood, taken in a trial of the OX40 agonist ivuxolimab. The sequence came from an adult with an advanced solid tumor such as melanoma, head and neck, liver or kidney cancer. This rearrangement joins TRBV7-8 to TRBJ2-3, with TRBD2 as a possible D gene (5 bases). The CDR3: CASSLAPSPKDTQYF. CDR3 in DNA: TGTGCCAGCAGCTTAGCACCTAGCCCCAAAGATACGCAGTATTTT.